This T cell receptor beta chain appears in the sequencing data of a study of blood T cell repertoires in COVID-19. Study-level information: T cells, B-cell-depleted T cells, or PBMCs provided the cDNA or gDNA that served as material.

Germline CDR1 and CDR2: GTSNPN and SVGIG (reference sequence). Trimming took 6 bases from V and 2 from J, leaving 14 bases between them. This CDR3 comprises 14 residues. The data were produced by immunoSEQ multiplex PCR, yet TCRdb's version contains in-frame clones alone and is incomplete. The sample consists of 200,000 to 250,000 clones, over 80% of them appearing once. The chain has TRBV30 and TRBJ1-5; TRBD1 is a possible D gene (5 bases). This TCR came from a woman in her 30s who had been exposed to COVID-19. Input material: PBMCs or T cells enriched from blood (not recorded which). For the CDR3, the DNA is TGTGCCTGCTCCGGAGGGGAAGGCAATCAGCCCCAGCATTTT. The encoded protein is CACSGGEGNQPQHF.